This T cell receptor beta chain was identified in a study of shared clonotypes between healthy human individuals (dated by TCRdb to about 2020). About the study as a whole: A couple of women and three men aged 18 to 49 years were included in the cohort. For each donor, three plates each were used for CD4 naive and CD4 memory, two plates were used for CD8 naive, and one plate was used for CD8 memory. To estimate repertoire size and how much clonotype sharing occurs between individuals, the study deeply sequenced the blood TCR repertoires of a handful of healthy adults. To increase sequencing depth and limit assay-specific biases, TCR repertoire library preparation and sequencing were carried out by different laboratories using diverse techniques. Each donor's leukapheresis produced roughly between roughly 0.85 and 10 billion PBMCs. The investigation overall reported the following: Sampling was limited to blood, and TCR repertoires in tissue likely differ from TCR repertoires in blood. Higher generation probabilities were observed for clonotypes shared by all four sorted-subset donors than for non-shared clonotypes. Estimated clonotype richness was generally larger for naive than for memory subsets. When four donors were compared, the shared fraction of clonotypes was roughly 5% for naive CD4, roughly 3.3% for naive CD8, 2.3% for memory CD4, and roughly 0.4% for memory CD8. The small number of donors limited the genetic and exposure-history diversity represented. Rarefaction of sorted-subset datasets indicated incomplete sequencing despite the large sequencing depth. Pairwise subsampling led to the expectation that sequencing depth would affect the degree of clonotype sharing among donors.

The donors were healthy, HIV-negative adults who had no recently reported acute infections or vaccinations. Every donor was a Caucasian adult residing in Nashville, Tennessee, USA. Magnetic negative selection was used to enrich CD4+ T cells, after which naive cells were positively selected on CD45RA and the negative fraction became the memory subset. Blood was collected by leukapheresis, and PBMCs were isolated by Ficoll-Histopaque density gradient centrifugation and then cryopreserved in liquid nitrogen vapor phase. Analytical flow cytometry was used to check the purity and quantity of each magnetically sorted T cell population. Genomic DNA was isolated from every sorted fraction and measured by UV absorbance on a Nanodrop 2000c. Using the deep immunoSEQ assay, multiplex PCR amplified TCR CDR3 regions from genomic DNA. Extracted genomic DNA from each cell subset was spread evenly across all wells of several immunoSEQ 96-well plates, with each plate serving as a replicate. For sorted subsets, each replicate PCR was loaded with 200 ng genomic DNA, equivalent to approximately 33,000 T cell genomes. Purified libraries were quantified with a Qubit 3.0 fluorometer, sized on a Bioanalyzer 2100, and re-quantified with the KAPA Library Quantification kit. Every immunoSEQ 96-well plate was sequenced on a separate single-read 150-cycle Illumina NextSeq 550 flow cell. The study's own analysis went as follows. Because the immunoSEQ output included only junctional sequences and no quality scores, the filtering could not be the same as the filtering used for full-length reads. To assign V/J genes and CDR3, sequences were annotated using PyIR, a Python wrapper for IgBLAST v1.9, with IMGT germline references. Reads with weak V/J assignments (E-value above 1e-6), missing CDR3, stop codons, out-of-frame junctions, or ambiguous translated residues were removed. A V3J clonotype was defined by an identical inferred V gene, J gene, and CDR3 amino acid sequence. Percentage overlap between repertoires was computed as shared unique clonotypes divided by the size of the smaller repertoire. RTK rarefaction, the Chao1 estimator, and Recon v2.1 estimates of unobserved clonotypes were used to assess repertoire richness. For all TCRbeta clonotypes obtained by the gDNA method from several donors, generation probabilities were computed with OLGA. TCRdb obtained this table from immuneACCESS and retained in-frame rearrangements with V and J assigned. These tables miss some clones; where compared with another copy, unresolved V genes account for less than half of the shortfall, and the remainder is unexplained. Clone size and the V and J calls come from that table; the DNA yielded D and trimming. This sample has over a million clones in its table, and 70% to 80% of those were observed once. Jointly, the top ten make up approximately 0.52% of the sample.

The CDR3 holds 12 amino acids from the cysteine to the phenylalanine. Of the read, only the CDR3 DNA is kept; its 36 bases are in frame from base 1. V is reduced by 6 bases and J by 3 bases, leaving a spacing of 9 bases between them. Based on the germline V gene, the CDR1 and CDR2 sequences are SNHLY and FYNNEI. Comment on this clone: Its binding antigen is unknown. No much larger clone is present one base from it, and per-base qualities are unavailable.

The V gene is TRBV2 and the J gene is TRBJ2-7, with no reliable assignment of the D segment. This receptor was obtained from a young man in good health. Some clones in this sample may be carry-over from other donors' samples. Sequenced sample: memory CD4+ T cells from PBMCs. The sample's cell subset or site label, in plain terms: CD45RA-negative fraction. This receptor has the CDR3 CASRGFHYEQYF. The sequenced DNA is TGTGCCAGCAGGGGGTTCCACTACGAGCAGTACTTC.